The next 25 T cell receptor beta chains were all read from a single sample in a study of T cell responses to AZD1222 COVID-19 vaccine (dated by TCRdb to about 2021). The library was obtained by the immunoSEQ multiplex PCR assay. The table comes from immuneACCESS by way of TCRdb, which keeps in-frame sequences with V and J called. Part of the clones is missing from these tables; in studies checked, under half for an unresolved V gene and the rest for unknown reasons. The sample table contains approximately 110,000 clones; only one count was recorded for about 80% of them. The top ten clones comprise about 9.5% of the sample. Explained via the paper, the time point label denotes: baseline before first vaccination. The source material was peripheral blood, sampled on day 0 of AZD1222 vaccination. The receptors originated from an adult in good health.

V usage is TRBV11-2 and J usage is TRBJ1-5; D might be TRBD1 (5 bases). The germline V and J ends were trimmed by 4 bases and 0 bases, with 10 bases remaining between them. The CDR3 spans 15 residues. The V gene's germline CDR1 is SGHAT and CDR2 FQNNGV. The CDR3 region has the DNA TGTGCCAGCAGCTCGGGGACCTATAGCAATCAGCCCCAGCATTTT. Amino acid sequence: CASSSGTYSNQPQHF.

CDR3 loop: CASSPEGQGMETQYF. The CDR3 DNA is TGTGCCAGCTCACCAGAAGGACAGGGGATGGAGACCCAGTACTTC. This chain connects TRBV18 to TRBJ2-5, with 9 bases fitting TRBD1. Germline V gene sequence: CDR1 KGHSH, CDR2 LQKENI. This CDR3 is built from 15 residues. V lost 2 bases, J lost 5 bases, and 6 bases stayed unmatched.

V usage is TRBV27 and J usage is TRBJ2-7; perhaps TRBD2 as D (5 bases). The CDR3 extends over 16 amino acids. V was clipped by 5 bases and J by 4 bases, with 21 bases between them. The germline V gene encodes CDR1 MNHEY and CDR2 SMNVEV (reference sequence). Here the CDR3 reads CASSPRLPGFGYEQYF. For the CDR3, the DNA is TGTGCCAGCAGTCCCCGGTTGCCGGGGTTTGGGTACGAGCAGTACTTC.

J is TRBJ1-5 and V is TRBV10-3; D gene ambiguous. Germline V CDR1 and CDR2: ENHRY, SYGVKD. V shed 5 bases and J shed 0 bases, with 8 bases lying between them. The CDR3 covers 14 residues. CDR3 in DNA: TGTGCCATCAGTTCCGAATATAGCAATCAGCCCCAGCATTTT. Amino acids: CAISSEYSNQPQHF.

J is TRBJ2-3 and V is TRBV28, with 11 bases matching TRBD2. The trim removed 7 bases at V and 6 bases at J, leaving 6 bases unmatched. Germline values: CDR1 MDHEN, CDR2 SYDVKM. The CDR3 contains 14 residues. CDR3 coding DNA: TGTGCCAGCACCCTCCTAGCGGGGGGTGATACGCAGTATTTT. This translates into CASTLLAGGDTQYF.

The genes are TRBV6-8 and TRBJ2-3, with D perhaps assigned TRBD1 or TRBD2 (5 bases each). The germline gives CDR1 MNHGY, CDR2 SAAAGT. CDR3 size: 14 residues. With 9 bases removed from V and 3 bases from J, the gap between germline ends came to 16 bases. CDR3 loop: CARLRDGWTDTQYF. The CDR3 DNA follows: TGTGCCAGGCTCCGGGACGGATGGACAGATACGCAGTATTTT.

CDR3 nucleotides: TGTGCCAGCAGCGTAGAGGGGGGGACTTTCCAAGAGACCCAGTACTTC. Its translation is CASSVEGGTFQETQYF. The V gene is TRBV9, the J gene TRBJ2-5; possible D gene TRBD2, 7 bases. Germline V gene data show CDR1 as SGDLS and CDR2 as YYNGEE. Deletions cut 0 bases from V and 1 base from J, with 13 bases between. The CDR3 covers 16 residues.

The chain couples TRBV7-9 to TRBJ1-2; D is unclear. The CDR3 is 15 residues long. Between the trimmed V and J ends, which lost 4 bases and 4 bases, there was a span of 16 bases. Germline V gene lookup returns CDR1 SEHNR and CDR2 FQNEAQ (reference sequence). Here the CDR3 DNA reads TGTGCCAGCAGCTCCGTGAGGAGACCTGCCTATGGCTACACCTTC. This gives the protein CASSSVRRPAYGYTF.

This clone has just one count. The J gene is TRBJ1-2, the V gene TRBV28; no reliable D call. Per germline, CDR1 MDHEN and CDR2 SYDVKM. V gave up 6 bases and J gave up 2 bases, with 7 bases separating them. This CDR3 contains 12 residues. The CDR3 sequence: CASSTGNYGYTF. CDR3 DNA: TGTGCCAGCAGCACGGGGAACTATGGCTACACCTTC.

The chain has TRBV7-8 and TRBJ1-2; TRBD1 matches 8 bases. CDR3 size: 14 residues. Germline CDR1 and CDR2: SGHVS and FQNEAQ. The V segment lost 3 bases and the J segment 7 bases; nucleotides outside the gene matches: 7. As DNA, the CDR3 is TGTGCCAGCAGCTTGGACAGGGTTAGTGGTGGCTACACCTTC. It yields the protein CASSLDRVSGGYTF.

The chain joins TRBV12-3 or TRBV12-4 to TRBJ1-2, with 11 bases matching TRBD1. V was clipped by 6 bases and J by 8 bases; unmatched bases: 2. The CDR3 is 12 amino acids. CDR3 sequence (DNA): TGTGCCAGCAGCGGGACAGGGGGAGGCTACACCTTC. Translating gives CASSGTGGGYTF.

This chain joins TRBV5-6 and TRBJ2-7; D ambiguous. The V gene's germline CDR1 is SGHDT and CDR2 YYEEEE. The CDR3 consists of 12 residues. The ends were cut back, 1 base at V and 1 base at J, with 3 bases in the middle. CDR3 in DNA: TGTGCCAGCAGCTTGATGTCCTACGAGCAGTACTTC. It codes for CASSLMSYEQYF.

The V and J genes are TRBV7-8 and TRBJ1-3, with D perhaps TRBD1 (5 bases). Trimming left V 5 bases short and J 4 bases short, with 12 bases between. The germline gives CDR1 SGHVS, CDR2 FQNEAQ. The CDR3 length is 14 residues. The chain's CDR3 is CASSREGLGNTIYF. The CDR3 nucleotides read TGTGCCAGCAGCCGAGAGGGGTTGGGAAACACCATATATTTT.

CDR3 loop: CASSLRPNNSPLHF. The CDR3 DNA follows: TGTGCCAGCAGCCTGAGACCGAATAATTCACCCCTCCACTTT. The V and J genes are TRBV2 and TRBJ1-6; D gene unclear. This CDR3 comprises 14 residues. Germline-derived CDR1 and CDR2 are SNHLY and FYNNEI. V was clipped by 6 bases and J by 5 bases, with 11 bases between them.

The chain joins TRBV3-1 (or the pseudogene TRBV3-2) to TRBJ1-2; tentative D call: TRBD1 (5 bases). Germline assignment: CDR1 LGHDT and CDR2 YNNKEL (reference sequence). V was shortened by 1 base and J by 7 bases, with 7 bases between the two germline ends. The CDR3 is 12 residues long. CDR3 in amino acids: CASSQVGTGYTF. The CDR3 DNA follows: TGTGCCAGCAGCCAAGTAGGGACTGGCTACACCTTC.

The rearrangement uses TRBV19 and TRBJ1-1; D might be TRBD1 (6 bases). Germline CDR1 is LNHDA and CDR2 is SQIVND (reference sequence). V gave up 5 bases and J gave up 7 bases, with 11 bases separating them. This CDR3 is built from 12 residues. For the CDR3, the DNA is TGTGCCAGTAGTCCACAGGGACGTGAAGCTTTCTTT. Translating it yields CASSPQGREAFF.

The V and J genes are TRBV3-1 (or the pseudogene TRBV3-2) and TRBJ1-2; 9 bases line up with TRBD1. The CDR3 runs 16 residues. V gave up 0 bases and J gave up 6 bases; unmatched junction bases: 8. CDR1 LGHDT and CDR2 YNNKEL come from the germline V gene (reference sequence). CDR3 sequence: CASSQDATGGVHGYTF. The CDR3 DNA reads TGTGCCAGCAGCCAAGATGCGACAGGGGGGGTCCATGGCTACACCTTC.

The chain is built from TRBV28 and TRBJ1-5; D remains ambiguous. Germline CDR1 MDHEN, CDR2 SYDVKM. The CDR3 spans 14 residues. V was pared by 6 bases and J by 0 bases, with 9 bases between. This CDR3 reads CASREGYSNQPQHF. The DNA for the CDR3 is TGTGCCAGCAGAGAAGGGTATAGCAATCAGCCCCAGCATTTT. Full variable domain (rest looked up from reference TRBV28 and TRBJ1-5): DVKVTQSSRYLVKRTGEKVFLECVQDMDHENMFWYRQDPGLGLRLIYFSYDVKMKEKGDIPEGYSVSREKKERFSLILESASTNQTSMYLCASREGYSNQPQHFGDGTRLSIL.

The V and J genes are TRBV4-3 and TRBJ2-1; no reliable D call. Germline lookup yields CDR1 LGHNA and CDR2 YSLEER. The germline V and J ends were trimmed by 4 bases and 4 bases, with 5 bases remaining between them. CDR3 length: 12 amino acids. CDR3 in DNA: TGCGCCAGCAGCCCCAGTTACAATGAGCAGTTCTTC. It yields the protein CASSPSYNEQFF.

The V gene is TRBV7-9, the J gene TRBJ1-1; tentatively, D is TRBD1 (6 bases). Germline loops: CDR1 SEHNR, CDR2 FQNEAQ (reference sequence). V lost 5 bases and J 6 bases, leaving 19 bases between the germline ends. The CDR3 is 15 residues long. Here the CDR3 reads CASSVQGLGGAEAFF. Written as DNA, the CDR3 is TGTGCCAGCAGCGTACAGGGCCTTGGGGGCGCTGAAGCTTTCTTT.

The chain employs TRBV2 and TRBJ1-5; TRBD1 matches 12 bases. CDR3 size: 14 residues. J gave up 5 bases and V 6 bases, and 2 bases lay outside the gene matches. Germline CDR1 SNHLY, CDR2 FYNNEI. The CDR3 protein is CASSGTGGDQPQHF. CDR3 DNA: TGTGCCAGCAGCGGGACAGGGGGCGATCAGCCCCAGCATTTT. Together with reference TRBV2 and TRBJ1-5, the CDR3 gives the full variable domain: EPEVTQTPSHQVTQMGQEVILRCVPISNHLYFYWYRQILGQKVEFLVSFYNNEISEKSEIFDDQFSVERPDGSNFTLKIRSTKLEDSAMYFCASSGTGGDQPQHFGDGTRLSIL.

This clone was observed a handful of times. The chain employs TRBV2 and TRBJ1-4; no definite D call. The CDR3 is 15 amino acids. Germline V gene data show CDR1 as SNHLY and CDR2 as FYNNEI. The V gene lost 7 bases and the J gene lost 6 bases, with 18 bases spanning the gap. The DNA for the CDR3 is TGTGCCAGCAATAGAGAAGGAATGATTGATGAAAAACTGTTTTTT. It codes for CASNREGMIDEKLFF. Based on the CDR3 plus reference TRBV2 and TRBJ1-4, the full variable domain is EPEVTQTPSHQVTQMGQEVILRCVPISNHLYFYWYRQILGQKVEFLVSFYNNEISEKSEIFDDQFSVERPDGSNFTLKIRSTKLEDSAMYFCASNREGMIDEKLFFGSGTQLSVL.

V gene TRBV7-9 combines with J gene TRBJ2-3, with 7 bases that match TRBD1. Trimming at V came to 5 bases and at J to 8 bases, leaving 19 bases not matched to a gene. Per the germline V gene, CDR1 is SEHNR and CDR2 is FQNEAQ (reference sequence). The CDR3 runs 17 residues. CDR3 sequence (DNA): TGTGCCAGCAGCCCGAGGATTACAGGGGTGAGCATAGGTACGCAGTATTTT. Protein product: CASSPRITGVSIGTQYF.

This chain uses TRBV7-3 with TRBJ2-2, with 9 bases fitting TRBD2. Trimming removed 5 bases from V and 5 bases from J; junction bases left unmatched: 6. This CDR3 spans 15 amino acids. Germline V gene data show CDR1 as SGHTA and CDR2 as FQGTGA. The CDR3 DNA reads as TGTGCCAGCAGCCCCTGGACTAGCGTGACCGGGGAGCTGTTTTTT. It yields the protein CASSPWTSVTGELFF.

This chain joins TRBV28 and TRBJ1-5, with D maybe TRBD1 (6 bases). Germline loops: CDR1 MDHEN, CDR2 SYDVKM. Trimming took off 2 bases at V and 6 bases at J, with 17 bases between the two ends. The CDR3 is made up of 16 amino acids. The CDR3 coding sequence is TGTGCCAGCAGTTTAAGTAAGGGGGTGGTGAGTCAGCCCCAGCATTTT. It translates to CASSLSKGVVSQPQHF. Combining the CDR3 with reference TRBV28 and TRBJ1-5 gives the whole variable domain DVKVTQSSRYLVKRTGEKVFLECVQDMDHENMFWYRQDPGLGLRLIYFSYDVKMKEKGDIPEGYSVSREKKERFSLILESASTNQTSMYLCASSLSKGVVSQPQHFGDGTRLSIL.